The 31 T cell receptor beta chains in this list originate from one sample, sequenced in a study of tumor-infiltrating lymphocytes in primary liver carcinoma. Reverse transcription of roughly 480 ng total RNA with a constant-region primer produced TCR beta cDNA. Slightly modified ARM-PCR with three nested multiplex PCR rounds yielded TCR beta libraries. Each of the first two PCR rounds ran roughly 9 cycles with TRBV1-TRBV30 forward and C-beta reverse primers. TCRdb used MiXCR to reprocess the multiplex PCR reads, holding one entry per CDR3 protein. Among 310,000 or so distinct CDR3 sequences listed, about three fifths were seen once. Alongside blood RNA obtained from unsorted whole blood, germline DNA was also extracted. Sequencing was performed on peripheral blood. Receptors were obtained from a woman in her twenties or thirties with primary liver carcinoma and hepatitis B virus infection.

This clonotype appeared a single time. The J gene is TRBJ2-5, the V gene TRBV4-1, with D perhaps TRBD2 (5 bases). V lost 6 bases and J 1 base, leaving 18 bases between the germline ends. The CDR3 is made up of 16 amino acids. The V gene's germline CDR1 is MGHRA and CDR2 YSYEKL. CDR3 residues: CASSRFHGLPQETQYF. CDR3 nucleotides: TGCGCCAGCAGTAGATTCCACGGACTGCCCCAAGAGACCCAGTACTTC.

V usage is TRBV5-1 and J usage is TRBJ2-2, with no clear D. The CDR3 totals 13 residues. Germline loops: CDR1 SGHRS, CDR2 YFSETQ. V lost 0 bases to trimming and J lost 7 bases, with 7 bases between them. The CDR3 region has the DNA TGCGCCAGCAGCTTGGGGTATCTCGGGGAGCTGTTTTTT. It is translated as CASSLGYLGELFF.

The genes are TRBV12-5 and TRBJ1-1; D is unclear. Germline values: CDR1 LGHNT, CDR2 FRNRAP. There are 13 residues in the CDR3. V lost 1 base, J lost 2 bases, and 5 bases lay in between. The CDR3 nucleotides are TGTGCTAGTGGTTTGGAATTCAACACTGAAGCTTTCTTT. It specifies CASGLEFNTEAFF.

The rearrangement uses TRBV12-3 or TRBV12-4 and TRBJ2-6, with D unresolved. V gave up 8 bases and J gave up 0 bases, with 17 bases separating them. The CDR3 has 17 residues. This CDR3 reads CASGLPADGSGANVLTF. CDR3 DNA: TGTGCCAGCGGCCTCCCGGCGGACGGCTCTGGGGCCAACGTCCTGACTTTC.

This clonotype was recorded a few times. V gene TRBV28 combines with J gene TRBJ1-2; 7 positions match TRBD1. The CDR3 length is 16 residues. CDR1 and CDR2 (germline): MDHEN, SYDVKM. V gave up 6 bases and J gave up 6 bases; unmatched junction bases: 16. CDR3 sequence: CASSPGGELGPDGYTF. For the CDR3, the DNA is TGTGCCAGCAGCCCAGGGGGTGAGTTAGGCCCGGATGGCTACACCTTC.

Comments on this clonotype: The germline gene is not matched at one end of the junction; a read error may be the cause. The chain couples TRBV10-3 to TRBJ1-2; D uncertain. The CDR3 covers 12 residues. Per germline, CDR1 ENHRY and CDR2 SYGVKD. The CDR3: CTISGNSYGYTF. The CDR3 DNA reads as TGTACCATCAGTGGGAACTCCTATGGCTACACCTTC.

The chain is built from TRBV7-9 and TRBJ1-1; possibly TRBD1 for D (5 bases). Per germline, CDR1 SEHNR and CDR2 FQNEAQ (reference sequence). Trimming removed 1 base at V and 6 bases at J, with 15 bases between. CDR3 length: 15 amino acids. The DNA of the CDR3 is TGTGCCAGCAGCTTAGTGGGGACGCCTGCCGCTGAAGCTTTCTTT. Translated, it gives CASSLVGTPAAEAFF.

The V and J genes are TRBV14 and TRBJ2-7; D is ambiguous. The V gene lost 2 bases and the J gene lost 5 bases, with 7 bases spanning the gap. Germline CDR1 reads SGHDN; CDR2 reads FVKESK. This CDR3 comprises 12 residues. The CDR3 sequence: CASSQRHHEQYF. Here the CDR3 DNA reads TGTGCCAGCAGCCAACGGCACCACGAGCAGTACTTC. The variable domain in full, with the rest retrieved from reference TRBV14 and TRBJ2-7, is EAGVTQFPSHSVIEKGQTVTLRCDPISGHDNLYWYRRVMGKEIKFLLHFVKESKQDESGMPNNRFLAERTGGTYSTLKVQPAELEDSGVYFCASSQRHHEQYFGPGTRLTVT.

This clonotype has a handful of counts. Sequence at one end of the junction differs from germline and may be a read error. The J gene is TRBJ1-6, the V gene TRBV4-1; the match to TRBD1 covers 12 bases. This CDR3 has 16 amino acids. Germline loops: CDR1 MGHRA, CDR2 YSYEKL. CDR3 amino acids: CASNQEGTGGSSPLHF. The CDR3 DNA reads as TGCGCCAGCAACCAAGAAGGGACAGGGGGCAGTTCACCCCTCCACTTT.

This clonotype was found once. This chain uses TRBV29-1 with TRBJ2-2; the match to TRBD1 covers 8 bases. Germline values: CDR1 SQVTM, CDR2 ANQGSEA. The CDR3 consists of 15 residues. J lost 0 bases, V lost 8 bases, and 8 bases had no gene match. CDR3 DNA: TGCAGCATCGTCCCACAGGGGGCGAACACCGGGGAGCTGTTTTTT. Residues: CSIVPQGANTGELFF.

The sample holds many counts of this clonotype. The chain couples TRBV12-3 or TRBV12-4 to TRBJ2-3, with 11 bases fitting TRBD2. Losses at the gene ends were 3 bases for V and 6 bases for J; bases not matched to a gene: 8. The CDR3 covers 16 residues. CDR3 sequence (DNA): TGTGCCAGCAGTTTCTCACTAGCGGGAGCATACGATACGCAGTATTTT. Encoded protein: CASSFSLAGAYDTQYF.

The chain carries TRBV11-2 and TRBJ2-7, with 14 bases matching TRBD2. Germline V gene sequence: CDR1 SGHAT, CDR2 FQNNGV. CDR3 length: 18 amino acids. The V gene end was trimmed by 8 bases and the J gene end by 3 bases; junction bases not matched to a gene: 15. The CDR3 here is CASDYKGLAGDADYEQYF. The CDR3 DNA reads as TGTGCCAGCGACTACAAGGGACTAGCGGGAGACGCGGACTACGAGCAGTACTTC.

This clonotype was counted many times. This sequence joins TRBV11-2 and TRBJ2-7, with 13 bases identical to TRBD2. The V segment lost 1 base and the J segment 6 bases; nucleotides outside the gene matches: 6. The CDR3 contains 16 residues. Per the germline V gene, CDR1 is SGHAT and CDR2 is FQNNGV. CDR3 loop: CASSLGTSGSRGEQYF. The CDR3 DNA sequence: TGTGCCAGCAGCTTAGGGACTAGCGGGAGTCGGGGCGAGCAGTACTTC.

Points on this clonotype: This could be a read error, since a much larger clone is one nucleotide away. The CDR3 sequence is CASSQDRAGWGEQYF. DNA for the CDR3: TGCGCCAGCAGCCAAGATAGAGCAGGGTGGGGCGAGCAGTACTTC. The chain couples TRBV4-3 to TRBJ2-7, with a possible D match to TRBD1 (5 bases). Germline-derived CDR1 and CDR2 are LGHNA and YSLEER. Trimming pared 0 bases from V and 6 bases from J, leaving 15 bases between. The CDR3 is made up of 15 amino acids.

On this clonotype: The junction does not match germline at one end; this may be a read error. The gene calls are TRBV6-6 and TRBJ1-5, with 10 bases fitting TRBD1. Germline V lookup: CDR1 MNHNY, CDR2 SVGAGI (reference sequence). This CDR3 is built from 18 residues. CDR3 nucleotide sequence: TGTACCAGCAGATATGACAGGGGGCGAGAGTATAGCAATCAGCCCCAGCATTTT. Amino acid sequence: CTSRYDRGREYSNQPQHF.

A remark on this clonotype: A much larger clone differs from this one at a single base, so this may be a read error. The CDR3 sequence: CSIVGDTGELFF. CDR3 DNA: TGCAGCATTGTAGGGGACACCGGGGAGCTGTTTTTT. This chain joins TRBV29-1 and TRBJ2-2; D is possibly TRBD1 (5 bases). Trimming took off 8 bases at V and 3 bases at J, with 10 bases between the two ends. Germline values: CDR1 SQVTM, CDR2 ANQGSEA. The CDR3 consists of 12 residues.

A remark on this clonotype: At one end the junction does not follow the germline gene, possibly because of a read error. The V and J genes are TRBV11-2 and TRBJ2-7, with TRBD2 matching over 10 bases. The CDR3 extends over 15 amino acids. The germline V gene encodes CDR1 SGHAT and CDR2 FQNNGV. The chain's CDR3 is CVSSPERLAGGEQYF. The CDR3 coding sequence is TGTGTCAGCAGCCCAGAGAGGTTAGCGGGAGGCGAGCAGTACTTC.

With regard to this clonotype: One end of the junction does not line up with germline, which may come from a read error. This sequence joins TRBV11-2 and TRBJ2-1; TRBD2 might be the D (5 bases). Germline V gives CDR1 SGHAT, CDR2 FQNNGV. The CDR3 loop spans 16 amino acids. The CDR3 sequence is CASSSHTRRSYDEQFF. For the CDR3, the DNA is TGTGCCAGCAGCTCCCATACTAGAAGATCCTACGATGAGCAGTTCTTC.

Concerning this clonotype itself: Relative to the germline gene, one junction end is altered; a read error may explain this. The chain couples TRBV6-5 to TRBJ2-1; tentative D call: TRBD2 (5 bases). CDR3 length: 15 amino acids. From germline, CDR1 is MNHEY and CDR2 SVGAGI. The CDR3 nucleotides are TGTGCCAACAGTCACTCGGGATGCTACTACAATGAGCAGTTCTTC. The encoded protein is CANSHSGCYYNEQFF.

With regard to this clonotype: With a much larger clone just one base away, this may be a read error. A read error is likely, as this CDR3 ends without the conserved phenylalanine or tryptophan. The chain couples TRBV12-3 or TRBV12-4 to TRBJ2-1; 7 bases map to TRBD1. With 5 bases clipped from V and 7 bases from J, the junction kept 11 bases outside the gene matches. The CDR3 consists of 15 residues. The CDR3 protein is CASSLRQGQKNEQFY. The CDR3 coding sequence is TGTGCCAGCAGTCTCCGACAGGGTCAGAAGAATGAGCAGTTCTAC.

The chain links TRBV11-2 to TRBJ2-1; D is ambiguous. Per the germline V gene, CDR1 is SGHAT and CDR2 is FQNNGV. Trimming cost V 0 bases and J 12 bases, with 18 bases left between them. CDR3 size: 15 residues. The CDR3 DNA is TGTGCCAGCAGCTTAGAGCGGACCTCCTACAATATGCAGTTCTTC. As protein: CASSLERTSYNMQFF.

The chain combines TRBV30 with TRBJ2-3; D is perhaps TRBD2 (7 bases). The length of the CDR3 is 16 residues. Deletions cut 1 base from V and 6 bases from J, with 20 bases between. The germline V gene has CDR1 GTSNPN and CDR2 SVGIG (reference sequence). The CDR3 DNA follows: TGTGCCTGGAGTGGGGGGGCACTAGCGCGGACTGATACGCAGTATTTT. This gives the protein CAWSGGALARTDTQYF.

V and J are TRBV6-5 and TRBJ2-7; 7 positions match TRBD1. Losses at the gene ends were 8 bases for V and 6 bases for J; bases not matched to a gene: 7. Per germline, CDR1 MNHEY and CDR2 SVGAGI. This CDR3 has 12 residues. CDR3 amino acids: CASVTGYSEQYF. The CDR3 DNA reads TGTGCCAGCGTGACAGGGTACAGCGAGCAGTACTTC.

The V and J genes are TRBV29-1 and TRBJ1-5, with TRBD1 as a possible D gene (6 bases). This CDR3 is built from 13 residues. V lost 4 bases and J 7 bases, leaving 14 bases between the germline ends. Germline V gene sequence: CDR1 SQVTM, CDR2 ANQGSEA. The CDR3: CSVGGGRGQPQHF. The CDR3 DNA reads as TGCAGCGTTGGTGGGGGGCGCGGACAGCCCCAGCATTTT.

With respect to this clonotype: A much larger clone differs from this one at a single base, so this may be a read error. V usage is TRBV11-2 and J usage is TRBJ2-1, with D tentatively TRBD2 (6 bases). V was shortened by 5 bases and J by 7 bases, with 18 bases between the two germline ends. This CDR3 is built from 15 residues. Germline CDR1 reads SGHAT; CDR2 reads FQNNGV. Here the CDR3 reads CASSPGGAAPNEQFF. For the CDR3, the DNA is TGTGCCAGCAGCCCAGGAGGGGCGGCTCCAAATGAGCAGTTCTTC.

At least ten counts were recorded for this clonotype. The chain is built from TRBV11-2 and TRBJ2-5; 8 nucleotides match TRBD1. The length of the CDR3 is 14 residues. The trim removed 5 bases at V and 3 bases at J, leaving 5 bases unmatched. Per the germline V gene, CDR1 is SGHAT and CDR2 is FQNNGV. CDR3 DNA sequence: TGTGCCAGCAGCAGGGGACAGGAGAAAGAGACCCAGTACTTC. Its protein is CASSRGQEKETQYF.

Turning to this clonotype: One junction end does not reproduce the germline sequence, and a read error may be involved. This sequence joins TRBV11-2 and TRBJ2-7; possibly TRBD1 for D (5 bases). Germline V gene lookup returns CDR1 SGHAT and CDR2 FQNNGV. The CDR3 loop spans 17 amino acids. This CDR3 is CASSLDPHGHWVREQYF. CDR3 bases: TGTGCTAGCAGCTTAGACCCCCATGGACACTGGGTTCGCGAGCAGTACTTC.

Details on this clonotype: A single base separates this from a much larger clone, so it may be a read error. CDR3 sequence reads: CSVYQREVYEQYF. The CDR3 DNA follows: TGCAGCGTTTACCAGCGGGAGGTCTACGAGCAGTACTTC. The rearrangement links TRBV29-1 to TRBJ2-7; 9 bases match TRBD2. The CDR3 is 13 residues long. Trimming took 5 bases from V and 3 from J; bases not matched to a gene: 5. Per the germline V gene, CDR1 is SQVTM and CDR2 is ANQGSEA.

This clonotype has just one count. The chain is built from TRBV6-1 and TRBJ2-3; TRBD2 might be the D (6 bases). The ends were cut back, 10 bases at V and 5 bases at J, with 19 bases in the middle. Germline-derived CDR1 and CDR2 are MNHNS and SASEGT. The CDR3 is 14 amino acids. CDR3 sequence (DNA): TGTGCCATTAGGAGGGACCGTTCCCAAGATACGCAGTATTTT. It translates to CAIRRDRSQDTQYF.

Judged by abundance, this clonotype is medium-sized. The rearrangement joins TRBV11-2 to TRBJ2-7; 9 bases are shared with TRBD1. V was pared by 3 bases and J by 4 bases, with 4 bases of the junction left unmatched. The germline CDR1 and CDR2 sequences are SGHAT and FQNNGV. This CDR3 comprises 14 residues. This CDR3 reads CASSFRQGVYEQYF. The CDR3 region has the DNA TGTGCCAGCAGCTTCCGACAGGGGGTATACGAGCAGTACTTC.

Note on this clonotype: A read error is possible here, since a much larger clone lies one base away. V gene TRBV6-2 or TRBV6-3 combines with J gene TRBJ2-5; 7 bases fit TRBD1. Trimming at V came to 0 bases and at J to 3 bases, leaving 1 base not matched to a gene. CDR3 length equals 14 residues. Germline V gives CDR1 MNHEY, CDR2 SVGEGT. Here the CDR3 DNA reads TGTGCCAGCAGTTACTCCCAGGGGGAAGAGACCCAGTACTTC. The encoded protein is CASSYSQGEETQYF.